The 30 T cell receptor beta chains in this list originate from one sample, sequenced in a study of T cells after yellow fever vaccination. TCRdb recomputed calls from the 5' RACE reads with MiXCR, one row per CDR3 protein. The sample shows approximately 580,000 distinct CDR3 sequences, 17% of them seen only once. Specimen: PBMCs, collected about 5 days after the first yellow fever vaccination. The origin of the receptors is a man in his late teens or twenties who received the YFV17D yellow fever vaccine.

V gene TRBV10-1 combines with J gene TRBJ2-3, with D unresolved. Germline values: CDR1 WNHNN, CDR2 SYGVQD (reference sequence). The CDR3 totals 15 residues. V was trimmed by 4 bases and J by 4 bases, leaving 15 bases between them. In DNA, the CDR3 is TGCGCCAGCAGTGTTTCAGCCCACGGGCCAGATACGCAGTATTTT. Residues: CASSVSAHGPDTQYF.

This clonotype was counted a few times. J is TRBJ2-1 and V is TRBV6-5; 8 nucleotides agree with TRBD1. The CDR3 totals 16 residues. In germline, CDR1 is MNHEY, CDR2 SVGAGI. V was pared by 0 bases and J by 6 bases, with 7 bases of the junction left unmatched. CDR3 protein: CASSYSFGQGPNEQFF. CDR3 nucleotide sequence: TGTGCCAGCAGTTACTCCTTCGGACAGGGCCCCAATGAGCAGTTCTTC.

The chain links TRBV6-1 to TRBJ2-3; no clear D. V was shortened by 4 bases and J by 3 bases, with 20 bases between the two germline ends. Germline-derived CDR1 and CDR2 are MNHNS and SASEGT. This CDR3 has 17 amino acids. The CDR3 nucleotides are TGTGCCAGCAGTGCCGAGGCCTTTCCCCTGGGGACAGATACGCAGTATTTT. It codes for CASSAEAFPLGTDTQYF.

In its sample, this clonotype was seen once. The V and J genes are TRBV7-2 and TRBJ2-1; 8 positions agree with TRBD2. This CDR3 has 16 amino acids. Germline V gene sequence: CDR1 SGHTA, CDR2 FQGNSA. The trim removed 2 bases at V and 2 bases at J, leaving 5 bases unmatched. CDR3 sequence reads: CASSLSRGGTYNEQFF. CDR3 in DNA: TGTGCCAGCAGCTTAAGTCGCGGGGGGACCTACAATGAGCAGTTCTTC.

This clonotype has more than one count but fewer than ten. This rearrangement joins TRBV6-2 or TRBV6-3 to TRBJ2-3; D unresolved. The V end was cut by 2 bases, the J end by 8 bases, with 14 bases between. Germline V gene sequence: CDR1 MNHEY, CDR2 SVGEGT. The CDR3 is 14 residues long. The CDR3 sequence is CASSYDIAGSTQYF. The CDR3 nucleotides read TGTGCCAGCAGTTACGATATCGCAGGATCTACGCAGTATTTT.

J is TRBJ2-5 and V is TRBV5-5; 8 positions match TRBD1. V trimming: 7 bases; J trimming: 5 bases; junction bases outside the gene matches: 10. The germline CDR1 and CDR2 sequences are SGHKS and YYEKEE (reference sequence). This CDR3 has 14 residues. CDR3 nucleotides: TGTGCCAGCGGCCCAGGACAGGGCGTGGAGACCCAGTACTTC. It encodes CASGPGQGVETQYF.

Ten or more counts support this clonotype. The DNA of the CDR3 is TGTGCCAGCAGCCTACGAAACTCGAACACTGAAGCTTTCTTT. Translation gives CASSLRNSNTEAFF. The J gene is TRBJ1-1, the V gene TRBV7-2; D is ambiguous. Trimming removed 5 bases from V and 1 base from J, with 11 bases in between. CDR3 size: 14 residues. The V gene's germline CDR1 is SGHTA and CDR2 FQGNSA.

This chain uses TRBV5-5 with TRBJ2-5; 10 bases are shared with TRBD1. The germline CDR1 and CDR2 sequences are SGHKS and YYEKEE (reference sequence). Trimming removed 6 bases from V and 5 bases from J; junction bases left unmatched: 13. The CDR3 totals 16 residues. The CDR3 DNA reads TGTGCCAGCAACCCCTCCCCCGGGACAGGGGAGGAGACCCAGTACTTC. Protein sequence: CASNPSPGTGEETQYF.

This chain joins TRBV6-5 and TRBJ2-1, with 9 bases fitting TRBD2. With V trimmed by 0 bases and J by 2 bases, 5 bases remained unmatched. CDR1 and CDR2 (germline): MNHEY, SVGAGI. The CDR3 loop spans 17 amino acids. CDR3 sequence: CASSYSGSGGTYNEQFF. The CDR3 bases are TGTGCCAGCAGTTACTCGGGCAGCGGGGGGACCTACAATGAGCAGTTCTTC.

The CDR3 DNA reads TGTGCCAGCAGCTTAGCGTATTTGGCAGCCCTCAGCCCCCTCCACTTT. Translating gives CASSLAYLAALSPLHF. The genes are TRBV7-2 and TRBJ1-6; no firm D call. Germline V lookup: CDR1 SGHTA, CDR2 FQGNSA. Trimming shortened V by 0 bases and J by 13 bases, and 19 bases separated the two germline ends. There are 16 residues in the CDR3.

This clonotype was seen a few times. V gene TRBV5-8 combines with J gene TRBJ1-1, with D possibly matching TRBD1 (5 bases). The CDR3 is made up of 14 amino acids. Germline assignment: CDR1 SGHTS and CDR2 YDEGEE. The V end lost 3 bases, the J end lost 1 base, and 10 bases lay between the germline ends. The CDR3: CASSWGRGNTEAFF. In nucleotides, the CDR3 is TGTGCCAGCAGCTGGGGACGGGGGAACACTGAAGCTTTCTTT.

This clonotype was seen many times. CDR3 residues: CASTLGQMNTEAFF. CDR3 in DNA: TGTGCCAGCACCCTGGGACAGATGAACACTGAAGCTTTCTTT. V gene TRBV12-3 or TRBV12-4 combines with J gene TRBJ1-1, with TRBD1 matching 7 bases. The CDR3 has 14 amino acids. V trimming: 7 bases; J trimming: 0 bases; junction bases outside the gene matches: 5.

V and J are TRBV19 and TRBJ1-1; possibly TRBD1 for D (6 bases). The CDR3 loop spans 15 amino acids. Germline CDR1 reads LNHDA; CDR2 reads SQIVND (reference sequence). Trimming left V 0 bases short and J 0 bases short, with 8 bases between. DNA of the CDR3: TGTGCCAGTAGTATAGATAACAGGGTGAACACTGAAGCTTTCTTT. This encodes CASSIDNRVNTEAFF.

The chain couples TRBV29-1 to TRBJ1-1; 7 bases map to TRBD1. Germline CDR1 reads SQVTM; CDR2 reads ANQGSEA. This CDR3 has 16 residues. V lost 3 bases to trimming and J lost 2 bases; unmatched junction nucleotides: 12. The CDR3 DNA sequence: TGCAGCGTTGATATATGGTCCGGACAGGTAAACACTGAAGCTTTCTTT. Its protein product is CSVDIWSGQVNTEAFF.

V and J are TRBV28 and TRBJ2-1; D remains unclear. The germline V gene has CDR1 MDHEN and CDR2 SYDVKM. The CDR3 loop spans 13 amino acids. V lost 7 bases to trimming and J lost 0 bases, with 7 bases between them. The CDR3 nucleotides are TGTGCCAGCAAGGTGAGCTCCTACAATGAGCAGTTCTTC. Translating it yields CASKVSSYNEQFF.

There are a few counts of this clonotype. CDR3 DNA sequence: TGCAGCGTTGAACAGAGGCAGCCCTACGAGCAGTACTTC. Translation gives CSVEQRQPYEQYF. J is TRBJ2-7 and V is TRBV29-1; D is unclear. CDR3 length: 13 amino acids. CDR1 SQVTM and CDR2 ANQGSEA come from the germline V gene. Trimming shortened V by 2 bases and J by 2 bases, and 10 bases separated the two germline ends.

This chain joins TRBV21-1 and TRBJ1-2; TRBD1 is the table's D call, not checked against the DNA. TRBV21-1 is a listed pseudogene. The CDR3 length is 14 residues. CDR3 region: CASSKWPRAYGYTF. CDR3 DNA sequence: TGTGCCAGCAGCAAATGGCCCAGGGCTTATGGCTACACCTTC.

This clonotype has more than one count but fewer than ten. The gene calls are TRBV7-2 and TRBJ2-1, with D unclear. CDR3 length: 12 amino acids. Trimming took 5 bases from V and 12 from J, leaving 14 bases between them. From germline, CDR1 is SGHTA and CDR2 FQGNSA. The CDR3 loop is CASSPQLYGQFF. CDR3 in DNA: TGTGCCAGCAGCCCCCAGCTTTACGGGCAGTTCTTC. The full variable domain, rest sourced from reference TRBV7-2 and TRBJ2-1, is GAGVSQSPSNKVTEKGKDVELRCDPISGHTALYWYRQSLGQGLEFLIYFQGNSAPDKSGLPSDRFSAERTGGSVSTLTIQRTQQEDSAVYLCASSPQLYGQFFGPGTRLTVL.

This clonotype was recorded a few times. The DNA is left out, because the CDR3 cannot be placed on it with certainty; the CDR3 is given as TCRdb lists it. The chain joins TRBV5-1 to TRBJ1-4. Germline values: CDR1 SGHRS, CDR2 YFSETQ. The CDR3 totals 18 residues, both ends included. The CDR3 protein is CASSLWAGLLTRVKNCFF.

This clonotype was detected only a few times. The chain couples TRBV7-3 to TRBJ2-5; TRBD1 or TRBD2 may be the D gene (5 bases each). Germline loops: CDR1 SGHTA, CDR2 FQGTGA. The CDR3 covers 15 residues. Deletions cut 1 base from V and 5 bases from J, with 14 bases between. The CDR3 region has the DNA TGTGCCAGCAGCTTAAGGCCGGGCGAGGGGGAGACCCAGTACTTC. Translated: CASSLRPGEGETQYF.

The V and J genes are TRBV25-1 and TRBJ1-4; D ambiguous. The CDR3 contains 15 residues. The V gene's germline CDR1 is MGHDK and CDR2 SYGVNS. Trimming took 4 bases from V and 10 from J, leaving 19 bases between them. The CDR3 bases are TGTGCCAGCAGTGGTACCGGGTCCCTTAGTAGAAAACTGTTTTTT. Amino acid sequence: CASSGTGSLSRKLFF.

The chain carries TRBV7-2 and TRBJ1-3; TRBD1 is a possible D gene (6 bases). The V and J ends lost 2 bases and 2 bases respectively, with 13 bases between them. The CDR3 loop spans 16 amino acids. Germline V gene lookup returns CDR1 SGHTA and CDR2 FQGNSA. The chain's CDR3 is CASSLRRGLTGNTIYF. CDR3 DNA: TGTGCCAGCAGCTTACGACGGGGGCTCACTGGAAACACCATATATTTT.

V usage is TRBV15 and J usage is TRBJ2-3; D is unclear. The CDR3 contains 14 residues. Germline V gene data show CDR1 as LNHNV and CDR2 as YYDKDF (reference sequence). V gave up 1 base and J gave up 4 bases, with 9 bases separating them. CDR3 in amino acids: CATSRASPPDTQYF. The DNA of the CDR3 is TGTGCCACCAGCAGAGCATCGCCCCCAGATACGCAGTATTTT.

The sample holds a few counts of this clonotype. The CDR3 sequence: CASSDRTGRYGYTF. The CDR3 nucleotides read TGTGCCAGCAGTGACAGGACAGGACGCTATGGCTACACCTTC. The genes are TRBV6-4 and TRBJ1-2; 7 nucleotides agree with TRBD1. The CDR3 totals 14 residues. Germline CDR1 is MRHNA and CDR2 is SNTAGT. The junction had 4 bases not matched to a gene; V was cut back by 2 bases and J by 4 bases.

This clonotype was seen more than once but under ten times. The V call is TRBV6-2 or TRBV6-3, the J call TRBJ2-5; the match to TRBD2 covers 7 bases. Germline V gives CDR1 MNHEY, CDR2 SVGEGT. Germline trimming cut 5 bases from V and 5 bases from J; bases unmatched to any gene: 8. There are 14 residues in the CDR3. CDR3 protein: CASSSGASRETQYF. CDR3 DNA: TGTGCCAGCAGTAGCGGGGCTAGCCGGGAGACCCAGTACTTC.

The chain recombines TRBV10-3 with TRBJ2-7; 7 nucleotides line up with TRBD1. V was clipped by 2 bases and J by 3 bases; unmatched bases: 7. The CDR3 is made up of 15 amino acids. The germline CDR1 and CDR2 sequences are ENHRY and SYGVKD. The CDR3 loop is CAISEAPGQIYEQYF. In DNA, the CDR3 is TGTGCCATCAGTGAGGCTCCGGGACAGATCTACGAGCAGTACTTC.

This clonotype was seen ten or more times. CDR3 in DNA: TGTGCCAGCAGCTTGACAGGCATGTCCTACGAGCAGTACTTC. As protein: CASSLTGMSYEQYF. The J gene is TRBJ2-7, the V gene TRBV5-5; possibly TRBD1 for D (5 bases). Trimming shortened V by 1 base and J by 1 base, and 9 bases separated the two germline ends. The CDR3 has 14 residues. Germline loops: CDR1 SGHKS, CDR2 YYEKEE (reference sequence). Together with reference TRBV5-5 and TRBJ2-7, the CDR3 gives the full variable domain: DAGVTQSPTHLIKTRGQQVTLRCSPISGHKSVSWYQQVLGQGPQFIFQYYEKEERGRGNFPDRFSARQFPNYSSELNVNALLLGDSALYLCASSLTGMSYEQYFGPGTRLTVT.

This clonotype was seen a handful of times. V is TRBV11-2 and J is TRBJ2-3; TRBD2 aligns across 10 bases. The germline gives CDR1 SGHAT, CDR2 FQNNGV. This CDR3 contains 16 residues. Losses at the gene ends were 3 bases for V and 5 bases for J; bases not matched to a gene: 8. This CDR3 reads CASSFLSGGPQDTQYF. CDR3 sequence (DNA): TGTGCCAGCAGCTTCCTTAGCGGGGGGCCCCAAGATACGCAGTATTTT.

This clonotype has more than one count but fewer than ten. The rearrangement links TRBV6-1 to TRBJ1-1; 10 bases are shared with TRBD1. CDR1 and CDR2 (germline): MNHNS, SASEGT. The CDR3 totals 16 residues. The trim removed 6 bases at V and 1 base at J, leaving 8 bases unmatched. In DNA form, the CDR3 reads TGTGCCAGCAGCCTCCAGGGACAGGGGTCGAACACTGAAGCTTTCTTT. Amino acid sequence: CASSLQGQGSNTEAFF.

This clonotype was detected a few times. V is TRBV21-1 and J is TRBJ1-5; the table's D gene call, TRBD1, was not cross checked with the DNA. TRBV21-1 is a pseudogene. CDR3 length: 17 amino acids. The CDR3 DNA is TGTGCCAGCAGCAAAGGGACAGGGGCTATAAGCAATCAGCCCCAGCATTTT. Translated: CASSKGTGAISNQPQHF.